This T cell receptor (beta chain) was captured by sequencing in a study of T cells in Graves' hyperthyroidism and ophthalmopathy. Study summary: Prior to any treatment, at the point of initial diagnosis, peripheral blood was collected.

TCR beta CDR3 regions were amplified from RNA. In the first-round RT-PCR of the TCR CDR3, the HTBI primer set was used. TCRdb re-derived calls from the multiplex PCR reads in MiXCR, one entry per CDR3 protein. The repertoire holds fewer than 250,000 distinct CDR3 sequences, with approximately 25% as singletons. From more than 8 ml of fresh peripheral blood, PBMCs were isolated. This clonotype was seen ten or more times. V was clipped by 7 bases and J by 6 bases; unmatched bases: 10. Germline V gene data show CDR1 as MNHEY and CDR2 as SMNVEV (reference sequence). This CDR3 comprises 14 residues. The chain has TRBV27 and TRBJ2-7, with 9 bases aligning to TRBD2. The sequence was collected from a woman between 40 and 55 years old with Graves' ophthalmopathy. What was sequenced was blood. Written as DNA, the CDR3 is TGTGCCAGCAAAACAGCGGGAGGTGCGGGCGAGCAGTACTTC. It is translated as CASKTAGGAGEQYF.